The sequence of this TCR beta chain was determined in a study of CD8 T cells in ankylosing spondylitis. Study-wide results and caveats: Previous work reported some of these motif variants in the synovial fluid and blood of reactive arthritis. Ankylosing spondylitis blood seemed to carry a telltale TCR beta motif made of under ten highly homologous variants.

TCRdb re-analysed the 5' RACE reads in MiXCR, keeping a single row per CDR3 protein. The sample has around 480,000 distinct CDR3 sequences, under 20% seen once. This clonotype was detected only a few times. Its antigen is unknown. This CDR3 is built from 16 residues. Trimming stripped 0 bases from V and 6 bases from J, with 15 bases between. Per germline, CDR1 LGHDT and CDR2 YNNKEL (reference sequence). The receptor was isolated from a male donor with ankylosing spondylitis. Sequenced input: blood, either unsorted or a sorted T cell fraction (not recorded which). The chain carries TRBV3-1 and TRBJ2-1; the D gene is possibly TRBD2 (7 bases). The CDR3, as DNA: TGTGCCAGCAGCCAAGATAGGGGGGGTAAATCCAATGAGCAGTTCTTC. Encoded protein: CASSQDRGGKSNEQFF.